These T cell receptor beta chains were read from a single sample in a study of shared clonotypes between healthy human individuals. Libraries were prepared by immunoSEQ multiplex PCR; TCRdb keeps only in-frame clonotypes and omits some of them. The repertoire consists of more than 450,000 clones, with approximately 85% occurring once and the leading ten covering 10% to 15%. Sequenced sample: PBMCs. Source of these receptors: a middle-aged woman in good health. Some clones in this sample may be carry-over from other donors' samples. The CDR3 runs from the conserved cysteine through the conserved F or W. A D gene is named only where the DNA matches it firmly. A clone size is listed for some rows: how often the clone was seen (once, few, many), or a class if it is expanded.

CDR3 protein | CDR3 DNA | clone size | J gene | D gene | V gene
CASSLEQGPHGYTF | TGCGCCAGCAGCTTGGAACAGGGCCCCCATGGCTACACCTTC | - | TRBJ1-2 | - | TRBV5-1
CSARTASNSPLHF | TGCAGCGCCCGGACAGCTTCGAATTCACCCCTCCACTTT | - | TRBJ1-6 | - | TRBV29-1
CASSFLAGRSLGNYEQYF | TGTGCCAGCAGCTTTTTAGCGGGACGAAGCCTAGGGAACTACGAGCAGTACTTC | - | TRBJ2-7 | TRBD2 | TRBV7-3
CASNNLAGAADTQYF | TGTGCCAGCAACAACCTAGCGGGAGCTGCCGATACGCAGTATTTT | - | TRBJ2-3 | TRBD2 | TRBV25-1
CASSSSRETQYF | TGTGCCAGCAGCTCATCGCGGGAGACCCAGTACTTC | - | TRBJ2-5 | - | TRBV7-9
CASSFDSPNYGYTF | TGCGCCAGCAGCTTTGACAGTCCGAACTATGGCTACACCTTC | once | TRBJ1-2 | - | TRBV5-1
CASRPSSGRAHEQYF | TGTGCCAGCAGACCGTCTAGCGGGAGGGCCCACGAGCAGTACTTC | many | TRBJ2-7 | TRBD2 | TRBV25-1
CSGATGMNTEAFF | TGCAGCGGCGCTACAGGGATGAACACTGAAGCTTTCTTT | many | TRBJ1-1 | - | TRBV29-1
CAISESSGTALRVTEAFF | TGTGCCATCAGTGAGTCAAGCGGGACAGCCCTCCGGGTCACTGAAGCTTTCTTT | - | TRBJ1-1 | TRBD1 | TRBV10-3
CASSLASGTDTQYF | TGCGCCAGCAGCTTGGCCTCGGGTACGGATACGCAGTATTTT | - | TRBJ2-3 | - | TRBV5-1
CASSPRGRDRTNEKLFF | TGCGCCAGCAGCCCACGAGGACGGGACCGCACTAATGAAAAACTGTTTTTT | - | TRBJ1-4 | - | TRBV4-1
CASSLSLPRGTEAFF | TGTGCCAGCAGCTTGTCTCTTCCGAGGGGCACTGAAGCTTTCTTT | few | TRBJ1-1 | - | TRBV7-9
CASSIVTSGNQETQYF | TGTGCCAGTAGTATAGTCACTAGCGGAAACCAAGAGACCCAGTACTTC | once | TRBJ2-5 | TRBD2 | TRBV19
CASRTVPRDRRFYEQYF | TGTGCCAGCAGAACCGTTCCACGAGACAGGCGCTTCTACGAGCAGTACTTC | once | TRBJ2-7 | - | TRBV6-4
CASSLYGTLDEQFF | TGTGCCAGCAGCTTATATGGGACTTTGGATGAGCAGTTCTTC | - | TRBJ2-1 | - | TRBV11-1
CASSEARNTGELFF | TGTGCCAGCAGTGAAGCTCGGAACACCGGGGAGCTGTTTTTT | few | TRBJ2-2 | - | TRBV11-2
CASSLALGTGVQNEQFF | TGCGCCAGCAGCTTGGCCCTAGGGACCGGGGTGCAAAATGAGCAGTTCTTC | - | TRBJ2-1 | - | TRBV5-1
CASSFAAMKETQYF | TGTGCCAGCAGTTTCGCGGCGATGAAAGAGACCCAGTACTTC | - | TRBJ2-5 | - | TRBV28
CASSSGWGGITDTQYF | TGTGCCAGCAGTTCTGGGTGGGGCGGTATCACAGATACGCAGTATTTT | - | TRBJ2-3 | - | TRBV27
CASRSGASGNTIYF | TGTGCCAGTAGGTCGGGGGCTTCTGGAAACACCATATATTTT | - | TRBJ1-3 | - | TRBV19
CASSFQGLTGELFF | TGTGCCAGCAGTTTTCAAGGGCTCACCGGGGAGCTGTTTTTT | - | TRBJ2-2 | - | TRBV27
CASSDRGWGQYF | TGTGCCAGCAGTGACAGGGGTTGGGGGCAGTACTTC | - | TRBJ2-7 | - | TRBV6-1
CASSLRDYASTDTQYF | TGTGCCAGCAGCTTAAGGGACTATGCTAGCACAGATACGCAGTATTTT | - | TRBJ2-3 | TRBD2 | TRBV7-3
CASSPRTSGMIVTQYF | TGTGCCAGCAGCCCTCGGACTAGCGGGATGATAGTGACCCAGTACTTC | once | TRBJ2-5 | TRBD2 | TRBV7-2
CASSAGTGKFNEQFF | TGTGCCAGCAGCGCCGGGACAGGGAAGTTTAATGAGCAGTTCTTC | - | TRBJ2-1 | TRBD1 | TRBV6-1
CASSLSQGPGELFF | TGTGCCAGCAGCTTATCACAGGGGCCCGGGGAGCTGTTTTTT | once | TRBJ2-2 | TRBD1 | TRBV7-2
CASSLAGGDEKLFF | TGTGCCAGCAGCTTGGCAGGAGGGGATGAAAAACTGTTTTTT | - | TRBJ1-4 | - | TRBV5-4
CASTITGNTGELFF | TGTGCCAGCACGATAACGGGGAACACCGGGGAGCTGTTTTTT | once | TRBJ2-2 | - | TRBV6-5
CASSLELSYTEAFF | TGTGCCAGCAGCTTAGAGCTCAGTTACACTGAAGCTTTCTTT | - | TRBJ1-1 | - | TRBV7-2
CASSDPAYIGGYTF | TGTGCCAGCAGTGACCCTGCCTACATTGGCGGCTACACCTTC | - | TRBJ1-2 | - | TRBV28
CASSYLQANYGYTF | TGTGCCAGCAGTTACTTGCAAGCTAACTATGGCTACACCTTC | - | TRBJ1-2 | - | TRBV6-6
CASSAGPRDSSGAFF | TGTGCCAGCAGTGCAGGACCGCGCGACAGTTCAGGAGCTTTCTTT | - | TRBJ1-1 | - | TRBV6-1
CATSLQSGTDTQYF | TGTGCCACCAGTCTCCAAAGCGGGACAGATACGCAGTATTTT | - | TRBJ2-3 | - | TRBV15
CASSLGGLWETQYF | TGTGCCAGCAGCTTGGGAGGCCTATGGGAGACCCAGTACTTC | - | TRBJ2-5 | - | TRBV5-6
CASSADRGETLDTQYF | TGTGCCAGCAGTGCAGACAGGGGAGAAACCTTGGATACGCAGTATTTT | - | TRBJ2-3 | TRBD1 | TRBV6-4
CAWRQRMNTGELFF | TGTGCCTGGAGACAGCGAATGAACACCGGGGAGCTGTTTTTT | - | TRBJ2-2 | - | TRBV30
CASSRELAGSHNEQFF | TGCGCCAGCAGTCGAGAACTAGCGGGTAGCCACAATGAGCAGTTCTTC | - | TRBJ2-1 | TRBD2 | TRBV23-1
CAWSEWEGSEQPQHF | TGTGCCTGGAGTGAGTGGGAAGGTTCGGAACAGCCCCAGCATTTT | - | TRBJ1-5 | - | TRBV30
CASSYTGSSNQPQHF | TGTGCCAGCAGTTACACCGGGAGTAGCAATCAGCCCCAGCATTTT | - | TRBJ1-5 | - | TRBV6-6
CASSLFHPPHQPQHF | TGTGCCAGCAGCTTATTCCATCCCCCCCATCAGCCCCAGCATTTT | - | TRBJ1-5 | - | TRBV7-3
CASKSAGANVLTF | TGTGCCAGCAAGTCGGCAGGGGCCAACGTCCTGACTTTC | many | TRBJ2-6 | - | TRBV7-3
CASSPVGVSETQYF | TGTGCCAGCAGCCCCGTGGGGGTTTCGGAGACCCAGTACTTC | - | TRBJ2-5 | - | TRBV11-2
CASSLAETGELFF | TGTGCCAGCAGCTTAGCAGAGACTGGGGAGCTGTTTTTT | - | TRBJ2-2 | - | TRBV7-9
CASARGRASETQYF | TGTGCCAGCGCCCGCGGGAGGGCCTCGGAGACCCAGTACTTC | - | TRBJ2-5 | TRBD2 | TRBV2
CASTQGTNSGNTIYF | TGTGCCAGCACACAGGGGACCAACTCTGGAAACACCATATATTTT | - | TRBJ1-3 | TRBD1 | TRBV2
CASGSEDNIQYF | TGTGCCAGCGGATCGGAGGACAACATTCAGTACTTC | - | TRBJ2-4 | - | TRBV18
CASSPPSRGDGYTF | TGTGCCAGCTCACCACCGTCCAGGGGGGATGGCTACACCTTC | - | TRBJ1-2 | TRBD1 | TRBV18
CASSLDRGNTGELFF | TGTGCTAGCAGCTTAGATAGGGGCAACACCGGGGAGCTGTTTTTT | - | TRBJ2-2 | - | TRBV7-7
CASSQRDYTDTQYF | TGTGCCAGCAGCCAGCGGGACTACACAGATACGCAGTATTTT | - | TRBJ2-3 | TRBD2 | TRBV27
CASKPNSPGETQYF | TGTGCCAGTAAACCAAACTCTCCGGGGGAGACCCAGTACTTC | - | TRBJ2-5 | - | TRBV19
CASSYLHSYGYTF | TGTGCCAGCAGTTACCTGCACAGTTATGGCTACACCTTC | - | TRBJ1-2 | - | TRBV6-6
CASGLVSPIRRGASYNEQFF | TGTGCTAGTGGTTTGGTAAGCCCAATACGACGGGGGGCCTCCTACAATGAGCAGTTCTTC | - | TRBJ2-1 | - | TRBV12-5
CASSIRDRHTGELFF | TGTGCCAGCAGTATCCGGGACAGGCACACCGGGGAGCTGTTTTTT | - | TRBJ2-2 | TRBD1 | TRBV27
CASSYRGLRERRPDGIQYF | TGTGCCAGCAGCTACAGGGGGCTGCGGGAGAGGAGACCCGACGGCATCCAGTACTTC | - | TRBJ2-5 | TRBD1 | TRBV11-2
CSVLTGLYEQYF | TGCAGCGTTCTGACAGGGTTGTACGAGCAGTACTTC | - | TRBJ2-7 | TRBD1 | TRBV29-1
CASSTNRDLNYEQYF | TGTGCCAGCAGCACAAACCGGGACCTAAATTACGAGCAGTACTTC | - | TRBJ2-7 | - | TRBV7-8
CASSVTGNTEAFF | TGCGCCAGCAGCGTAACAGGTAACACTGAAGCTTTCTTT | - | TRBJ1-1 | - | TRBV5-1